The rows below give T cell receptor beta chains drawn from one sample of a study of cytomegalovirus exposure and HLA in healthy donors. The method was immunoSEQ multiplex PCR; TCRdb's version includes in-frame clones alone and lacks a portion of them. The top ten clones hold 9.5% to 13% of a sample with about 210,000 clones, around 83% of them seen once. The sequenced sample was PBMCs. These receptors all come from a woman aged 45 to 65 in good health and CMV-seropositive. The CDR3 runs from the conserved cysteine through the conserved F or W. The D gene is left open where the match is weak. Rows may omit the clone size; those that give it use once, few, many or a size class.

d_call,j_call,v_call,clone_size,cdr3_aa,cdr3_nt
TRBD1,TRBJ2-2,TRBV5-1,.,CASSRDRGLNTGELFF,TGCGCCAGCAGCCGGGACAGGGGGCTGAACACCGGGGAGCTGTTTTTT
.,TRBJ1-1,TRBV4-1,.,CASSQDAGYRETEAFF,TGCGCCAGCAGCCAAGATGCCGGATACAGGGAGACTGAAGCTTTCTTT
.,TRBJ1-4,TRBV5-4,.,CASSLRGLHEKLFF,TGTGCCAGCAGCTTGCGGGGTTTGCATGAAAAACTGTTTTTT
.,TRBJ1-6,TRBV9,.,CASSVDLRSPLHF,TGTGCCAGCAGCGTAGATTTGCGTTCACCCCTCCACTTT
TRBD1,TRBJ1-2,TRBV18,.,CASSPGLTGDYGYTF,TGTGCCAGCTCACCAGGGCTAACAGGGGACTATGGCTACACCTTC
TRBD1,TRBJ1-1,TRBV12-5,.,CASGLGTGGLLNTEAFF,TGTGCTAGTGGCCTCGGGACAGGGGGTTTGCTGAACACTGAAGCTTTCTTT
TRBD2,TRBJ2-7,TRBV5-4,.,CASSLGGGEQYF,TGTGCCAGCAGCTTGGGCGGGGGCGAGCAGTACTTC
.,TRBJ1-5,TRBV7-8,.,CASSLGPGLISAGQPQHF,TGTGCCAGCAGCTTAGGCCCGGGACTTATTTCTGCTGGTCAGCCCCAGCATTTT
.,TRBJ1-5,TRBV19,.,CASTGYNQPQHF,TGTGCCAGTACAGGGTACAATCAGCCCCAGCATTTT
.,TRBJ1-1,TRBV27,once,CASYPRGQMNTEAFF,TGTGCCAGCTATCCCCGGGGTCAAATGAACACTGAAGCTTTCTTT
TRBD2,TRBJ2-1,TRBV28,.,CAGSGERGSSYNEQFF,TGTGCCGGGAGTGGGGAGCGGGGGTCCTCCTACAATGAGCAGTTCTTC
TRBD1,TRBJ2-6,TRBV5-5,.,CASSPRTGVSLGANVLTF,TGTGCCAGCAGCCCCCGGACAGGGGTGTCTCTTGGGGCCAACGTCCTGACTTTC
.,TRBJ2-5,TRBV6-1,.,CASRRTGVETQYF,TGTGCCAGCAGGAGGACGGGGGTAGAGACCCAGTACTTC
.,TRBJ1-4,TRBV5-1,.,CASSLDGAETGKLFF,TGCGCCAGCAGCTTGGATGGGGCAGAAACGGGAAAACTGTTTTTT
.,TRBJ2-5,TRBV29-1,.,CSAGTPQETQYF,TGCAGTGCCGGGACACCTCAAGAGACCCAGTACTTC
.,TRBJ2-3,TRBV29-1,.,CSGSLVTDTQYF,TGCAGCGGGAGCCTAGTCACAGATACGCAGTATTTT
.,TRBJ2-1,TRBV28,.,CASEPRGHEQFF,TGTGCCAGCGAACCCAGGGGCCATGAGCAGTTCTTC
.,TRBJ2-5,TRBV7-3,.,CASSQGGSYPETQYF,TGTGCCAGCAGTCAGGGTGGTTCTTACCCAGAGACCCAGTACTTC
.,TRBJ2-2,TRBV19,.,CASSTRWTASNTGELFF,TGTGCCAGTAGTACCCGGTGGACAGCCTCGAACACCGGGGAGCTGTTTTTT
TRBD1,TRBJ1-6,TRBV5-6,.,CASSLWTGANSPLHF,TGTGCCAGCAGCCTGTGGACAGGAGCAAATTCACCCCTCCACTTT
TRBD1,TRBJ2-2,TRBV11-3,.,CASSRTGGITGELFF,TGTGCCAGCAGTCGCACAGGGGGGATCACCGGGGAGCTGTTTTTT
.,TRBJ1-5,TRBV7-9,few,CASSLGAGKSNQPQHF,TGTGCCAGCAGCTTAGGGGCAGGGAAAAGCAATCAGCCCCAGCATTTT
.,TRBJ2-3,TRBV6-1,.,CASSELLADKDTQYF,TGTGCCAGCAGTGAACTGCTAGCAGATAAAGATACGCAGTATTTT
.,TRBJ1-2,TRBV7-8,.,CASSRRGGYGYTF,TGTGCCAGCAGCCGTCGGGGTGGGTATGGCTACACCTTC
TRBD2,TRBJ2-6,TRBV27,.,CARTQREPQPFPGANVLTF,TGTGCCAGAACTCAGCGGGAACCCCAACCGTTCCCTGGGGCCAACGTCCTGACTTTC
.,TRBJ1-5,TRBV7-2,.,CASSLASQGNQPQHF,TGTGCCAGCAGCTTAGCGTCTCAGGGGAATCAGCCCCAGCATTTT
.,TRBJ1-1,TRBV7-6,.,CASSLVAGESTEAFF,TGTGCCAGCAGCTTAGTGGCAGGGGAGAGCACTGAAGCTTTCTTT
.,TRBJ2-5,TRBV5-1,.,CASSSGSERRTQYF,TGCGCCAGCAGCTCGGGATCCGAGCGGCGGACCCAGTACTTC
.,TRBJ1-1,TRBV27,.,CASSPGGSTEAFF,TGTGCCAGCAGTCCCGGAGGGAGCACTGAAGCTTTCTTT
TRBD2,TRBJ2-3,TRBV5-1,.,CASGLGLGFADTQYF,TGCGCCAGCGGCCTGGGACTAGGCTTTGCAGATACGCAGTATTTT
.,TRBJ2-2,TRBV5-6,.,CASSFLRTGELFF,TGTGCCAGCAGCTTCCTAAGAACCGGGGAGCTGTTTTTT
.,TRBJ1-3,TRBV4-3,.,CASSQERRRSSGNTIYF,TGCGCCAGCAGCCAAGAGAGACGAAGGAGCTCTGGAAACACCATATATTTT
.,TRBJ2-7,TRBV25-1,.,CASSESAAGGGLSYEQYF,TGTGCCAGCAGTGAATCGGCAGCTGGGGGGGGCCTCTCCTACGAGCAGTACTTC
.,TRBJ1-3,TRBV30,.,CAWGGSGNTIYF,TGTGCCTGGGGGGGGTCCGGAAACACCATATATTTT
TRBD1,TRBJ2-7,TRBV7-9,.,CASSHSGQGYEQYF,TGTGCCAGCTCCCACTCCGGACAGGGCTACGAGCAGTACTTC
TRBD1,TRBJ1-2,TRBV2,few,CASRFPGTGVGYTF,TGTGCCAGCAGATTCCCGGGGACAGGGGTTGGCTACACCTTC
TRBD1,TRBJ1-2,TRBV19,.,CASSMGNRDRYNYGYTF,TGTGCCAGTAGTATGGGGAACCGGGACAGATATAACTATGGCTACACCTTC
.,TRBJ1-4,TRBV14,.,CASSQRATTNEKLFF,TGTGCCAGCAGCCAGCGAGCTACAACTAATGAAAAACTGTTTTTT
.,TRBJ1-2,TRBV4-3,.,CASSQGPTFYGYTF,TGCGCCAGCAGCCAAGGCCCGACTTTTTATGGCTACACCTTC
.,TRBJ2-3,TRBV7-2,.,CASSLVQVAF,TGTGCCAGCAGCTTAGTACAGGTAGCTTTT
.,TRBJ1-4,TRBV27,.,CASSRRRATNEKLFF,TGTGCCAGCAGCCGGAGACGGGCAACTAATGAAAAACTGTTTTTT
.,TRBJ2-7,TRBV19,once,CASSPGTSGEQYF,TGTGCCAGTAGCCCCGGGACATCAGGCGAGCAGTACTTC
TRBD2,TRBJ2-5,TRBV5-1,.,CASSWASGGALETQYF,TGCGCCAGCAGCTGGGCTAGCGGGGGGGCCTTAGAGACCCAGTACTTC
TRBD1,TRBJ2-7,TRBV9,.,CASSVGGYGTGFSYEQYF,TGTGCCAGCAGCGTAGGGGGGTACGGGACAGGCTTTTCCTACGAGCAGTACTTC
.,TRBJ2-7,TRBV7-6,.,CASSLAGPYEQYF,TGTGCCAGCAGCTTAGCGGGGCCCTACGAGCAGTACTTC
TRBD1,TRBJ2-7,TRBV6-5,.,CASSYSGTGIYEQYF,TGTGCCAGCAGTTACTCCGGGACAGGGATATACGAGCAGTACTTC
.,TRBJ1-2,TRBV2,.,CASSAARGRLGGYTF,TGTGCCAGCAGTGCGGCCCGGGGTCGGTTAGGTGGCTACACCTTC
.,TRBJ2-1,TRBV5-1,.,CASSQGGGRNNEQFF,TGCGCCAGCTCCCAAGGGGGGGGGCGAAACAATGAGCAGTTCTTC
TRBD2,TRBJ2-1,TRBV9,.,CASSVGGGAGGEQFF,TGTGCCAGCAGCGTCGGCGGGGGGGCCGGAGGTGAGCAGTTCTTC
.,TRBJ2-5,TRBV7-3,.,CASSYTPDSQEKYF,TGTGCCAGCAGCTACACCCCGGATTCCCAGGAAAAGTACTTC
.,TRBJ1-1,TRBV21-1,.,CASSRQADGTGGWETEAFF,TGTGCCAGCAGCCGACAGGCGGACGGGACAGGGGGCTGGGAAACTGAAGCTTTCTTT
TRBD1,TRBJ2-5,TRBV5-1,.,CASGDRVGETQYF,TGCGCCAGCGGGGACAGGGTAGGGGAGACCCAGTACTTC
TRBD1,TRBJ2-1,TRBV6-5,.,CASRKTGGAIFF,TGTGCCAGCAGAAAGACAGGGGGCGCAATTTTCTTC
.,TRBJ2-6,TRBV5-1,.,CASSLNRVPGANVLTF,TGCGCCAGCAGCTTAAACAGGGTTCCTGGGGCCAACGTCCTGACTTTC
TRBD1,TRBJ1-2,TRBV28,once,CASSGWGTGYYGYTF,TGTGCCAGCAGTGGCTGGGGGACAGGCTACTATGGCTACACCTTC
TRBD2,TRBJ2-3,TRBV19,.,CASSSVGAGRTGTQYF,TGTGCCAGTAGCAGTGTGGGAGCGGGGAGGACGGGTACGCAGTATTTT
.,TRBJ1-1,TRBV7-9,.,CASSRQDLAFF,TGTGCCAGCAGCCGACAGGACCTAGCTTTCTTT
.,TRBJ1-6,TRBV7-2,.,CASSKEPPGSHSPLHF,TGTGCCAGCAGCAAAGAGCCGCCGGGAAGCCATTCACCCCTCCACTTT
.,TRBJ1-5,TRBV19,.,CASGGAEQPQHF,TGTGCCAGTGGGGGGGCGGAACAGCCCCAGCATTTT
.,TRBJ1-5,TRBV11-2,.,CASSQDSYRPQHF,TGTGCCAGCAGCCAGGACAGTTATCGGCCCCAGCATTTT